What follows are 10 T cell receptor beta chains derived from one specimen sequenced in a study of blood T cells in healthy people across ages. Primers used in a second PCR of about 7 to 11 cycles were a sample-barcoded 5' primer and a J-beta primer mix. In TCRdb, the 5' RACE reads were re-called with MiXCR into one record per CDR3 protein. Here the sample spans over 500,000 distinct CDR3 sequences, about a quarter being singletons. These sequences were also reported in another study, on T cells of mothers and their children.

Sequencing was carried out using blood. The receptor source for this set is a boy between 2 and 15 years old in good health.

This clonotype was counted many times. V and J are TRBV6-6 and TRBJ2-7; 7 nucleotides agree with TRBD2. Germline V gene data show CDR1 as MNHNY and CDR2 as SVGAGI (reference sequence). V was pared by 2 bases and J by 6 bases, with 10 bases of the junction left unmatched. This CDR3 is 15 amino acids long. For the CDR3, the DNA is TGTGCCAGCAGTTACGAGAGGACTAGTTGGGGCGAGCAGTACTTC. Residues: CASSYERTSWGEQYF.

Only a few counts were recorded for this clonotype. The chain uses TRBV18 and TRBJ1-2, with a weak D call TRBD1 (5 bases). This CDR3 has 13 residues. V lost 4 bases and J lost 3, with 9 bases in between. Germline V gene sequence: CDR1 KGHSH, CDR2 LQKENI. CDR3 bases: TGTGCCAGCTCACGGTCGGGGGACTATGGCTACACCTTC. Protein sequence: CASSRSGDYGYTF.

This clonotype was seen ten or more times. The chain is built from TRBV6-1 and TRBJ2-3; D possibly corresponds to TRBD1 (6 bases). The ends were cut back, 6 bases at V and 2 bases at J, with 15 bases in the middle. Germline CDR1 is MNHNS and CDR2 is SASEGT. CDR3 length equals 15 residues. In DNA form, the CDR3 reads TGTGCCAGCAGAGTTATGCAGGGGAACACAGATACGCAGTATTTT. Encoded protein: CASRVMQGNTDTQYF.

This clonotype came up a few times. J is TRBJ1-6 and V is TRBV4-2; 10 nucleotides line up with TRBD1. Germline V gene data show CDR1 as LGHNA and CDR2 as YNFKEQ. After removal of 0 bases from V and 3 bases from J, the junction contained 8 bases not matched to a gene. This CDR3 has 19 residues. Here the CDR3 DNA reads TGTGCCAGCAGCCAAGACTTCGGGACAGGGGTGGACTATAATTCACCCCTCCACTTT. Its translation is CASSQDFGTGVDYNSPLHF.

The CDR3 sequence is CASSSQAGRGRRETQYF. For the CDR3, the DNA is TGTGCCAGCAGCTCCCAAGCGGGAAGAGGTCGGAGAGAGACCCAGTACTTC. V gene TRBV7-2 combines with J gene TRBJ2-5; TRBD2 matches at 7 bases. The V gene's germline CDR1 is SGHTA and CDR2 FQGNSA. This CDR3 contains 17 residues. V was clipped by 4 bases and J by 4 bases; unmatched bases: 15.

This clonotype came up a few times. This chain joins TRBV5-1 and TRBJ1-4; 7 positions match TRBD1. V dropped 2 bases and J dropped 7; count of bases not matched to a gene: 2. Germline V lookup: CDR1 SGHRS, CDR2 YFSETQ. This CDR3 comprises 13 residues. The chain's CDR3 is CASSFGTAEKLFF. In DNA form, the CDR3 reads TGCGCCAGCAGCTTCGGGACAGCTGAAAAACTGTTTTTT.

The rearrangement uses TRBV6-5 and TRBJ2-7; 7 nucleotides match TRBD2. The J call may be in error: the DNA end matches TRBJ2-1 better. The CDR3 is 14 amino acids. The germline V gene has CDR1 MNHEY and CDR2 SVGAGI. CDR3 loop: CASSYTGGYNEQFF. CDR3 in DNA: TGTGCCAGCAGTTACACGGGGGGTTACAATGAGCAGTTCTTC.

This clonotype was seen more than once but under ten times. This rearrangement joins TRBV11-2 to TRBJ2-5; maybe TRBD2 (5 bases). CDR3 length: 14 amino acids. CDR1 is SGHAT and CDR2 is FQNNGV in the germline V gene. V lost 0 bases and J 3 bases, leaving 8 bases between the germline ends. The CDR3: CASSLDPAEETQYF. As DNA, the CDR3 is TGTGCCAGCAGCTTAGACCCAGCGGAAGAGACCCAGTACTTC.

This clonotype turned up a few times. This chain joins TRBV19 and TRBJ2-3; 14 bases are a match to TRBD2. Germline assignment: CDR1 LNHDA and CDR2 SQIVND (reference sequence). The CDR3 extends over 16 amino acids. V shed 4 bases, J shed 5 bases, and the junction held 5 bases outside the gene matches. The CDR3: CASSRTSGGPGDTQYF. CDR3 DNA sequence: TGTGCCAGTAGTAGGACTAGCGGGGGGCCAGGAGATACGCAGTATTTT.

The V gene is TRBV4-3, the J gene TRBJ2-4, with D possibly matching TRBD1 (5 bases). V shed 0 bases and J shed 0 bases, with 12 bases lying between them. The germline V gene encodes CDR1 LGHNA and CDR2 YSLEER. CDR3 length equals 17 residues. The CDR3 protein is CASSQEQVRLAKNIQYF. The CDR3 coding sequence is TGCGCCAGCAGCCAAGAACAGGTTAGACTAGCCAAAAACATTCAGTACTTC.